This is a list of T cell receptor beta chains from one sample in a study of human T cells and chemical hapten exposure. MiXCR, applied by TCRdb to the RACE reads, yields one record per CDR3 protein. The data hold 65,000 to 80,000 distinct CDR3 sequences, with approximately 10% observed a single time. Sequenced material: whole blood, taken in connection with sensitization to the hapten diphenylcyclopropenone (DPC). The receptors were sampled from a woman in her forties or fifties with alopecia areata. Some clones in this sample may be carry-over from other donors' samples. Each CDR3 is given with its conserved first and last residue. A D gene is named only where the DNA matches it firmly. Only some rows state a clone size, as once, few, many or a class for expanded clones.

D gene	clone size	V gene	J gene	CDR3 DNA	CDR3 protein
.	.	TRBV7-2	TRBJ2-7	TGTGCCAGCAGCTTAGGGACCGGCGGGCAGTACTTC	CASSLGTGGQYF
TRBD1	many	TRBV6-5	TRBJ1-4	TGTGCCAGCAGTTACACGACAGGGACTAATGAAAAACTGTTTTTT	CASSYTTGTNEKLFF
TRBD2	few	TRBV9	TRBJ2-1	TGTGCCAGCAGGGGACTAGCGGAAAGTAGCTCCTACAATGAGCAGTTCTTC	CASRGLAESSSYNEQFF
.	.	TRBV11-3	TRBJ2-3	TGTGCCACAATGGTTTGGAGGGCCGCGAATACGCAGTATTTT	CATMVWRAANTQYF
.	.	TRBV18	TRBJ2-3	TGTGCCAGCTCCCTAGAGTCAGGGGCGGCAGATACGCAGTATTTT	CASSLESGAADTQYF
TRBD2	.	TRBV5-1	TRBJ2-7	TGCGCCAGCAGCTTGGCCCCCACGGGGGGAGGAGAGCAGTACTTC	CASSLAPTGGGEQYF
.	.	TRBV9	TRBJ2-1	TGTGCCAGCAGCGTAGCACTAGGGGGCTACAATGAGCAGTTCTTC	CASSVALGGYNEQFF
TRBD1	few	TRBV7-2	TRBJ1-5	TGTGCCAGCAGCTCCCACCGCCGGACAGGCGATAGCAATCAGCCCCAGCATTTT	CASSSHRRTGDSNQPQHF
.	many	TRBV20-1	TRBJ2-7	TGCAGTGCTATAAGAGACGGCTCCTACGAGCAGTACTTC	CSAIRDGSYEQYF
TRBD2	many	TRBV12-3/TRBV12-4	TRBJ2-5	TGTGCCAGCAGTTTGGGGACTAGCGGGGGCGCAGAGACCCAGTACTTC	CASSLGTSGGAETQYF
.	few	TRBV11-2	TRBJ1-5	TGTGCCAGCAGCTTAGGATCAGGCAATCAGCCCCAGCATTTT	CASSLGSGNQPQHF
.	.	TRBV6-2/TRBV6-3	TRBJ1-6	TGTGCCAGCAGTTACTCCCAGTATAATTCACCCCTCCACTTT	CASSYSQYNSPLHF
.	.	TRBV9	TRBJ2-5	TGTGCCAGCAGCGTAGACGACAGGCCCCAAGAGACCCAGTACTTC	CASSVDDRPQETQYF
.	many	TRBV7-9	TRBJ1-5	TGTGCCAGCAGCAAAGGGGACACTGTAGAGCCCCAGCATTTT	CASSKGDTVEPQHF
.	.	TRBV6-2/TRBV6-3	TRBJ2-3	TGTGCCAGCAGTTACGGTCGCACAGATACGCAGTATTTT	CASSYGRTDTQYF
.	few	TRBV20-1	TRBJ1-5	TGCAGTGCCCCCCGAGGGGGGAGGAATAGCAATCAGCCCCAGCATTTT	CSAPRGGRNSNQPQHF
.	few	TRBV9	TRBJ2-7	TGTGCCAGCAGCGTAGCGGGATCAACCTACGAGCAGTACTTC	CASSVAGSTYEQYF
TRBD2	few	TRBV11-2	TRBJ2-5	TGTGCCAGCAGCTTAAAGGGAGGGAAAGAGACCCAGTACTTC	CASSLKGGKETQYF
.	few	TRBV6-1	TRBJ2-6	TGTGCCAGCAGTGAACGAGTAAACTCTGGGACCAACGTCCTGACTTTC	CASSERVNSGTNVLTF
TRBD2	many	TRBV29-1	TRBJ2-2	TGCAGCGTGGGGACTAGCCCGAACACCGGGGAGCTGTTTTTT	CSVGTSPNTGELFF
.	many	TRBV6-1	TRBJ1-5	TGTGCCAGCAGTGAAGTAGGGTTGGGCAATCAGCCCCAGCATTTT	CASSEVGLGNQPQHF
TRBD1	many	TRBV5-4	TRBJ2-1	TGTGCCAGCAGGCCACAGGGGACCTCCTACAATGAGCAGTTCTTC	CASRPQGTSYNEQFF
TRBD2	many	TRBV12-3/TRBV12-4	TRBJ2-3	TGTGCCAGCAGTTTTGGCCGGGCGTGGGAGGGAAGCACAGATACGCAGTATTTT	CASSFGRAWEGSTDTQYF
.	few	TRBV18	TRBJ1-3	TGTGCCAGCTCACGCGACAGTACTGGAAACACCATATATTTT	CASSRDSTGNTIYF
.	few	TRBV3-1	TRBJ1-5	TGTGCCAGCAGCCGGGGTGACAATCAGCCCCAGCATTTT	CASSRGDNQPQHF
.	.	TRBV7-2	TRBJ2-3	TGTGCCAGCCGAGTTCGACAGTCCAACGGGGATACGCAGTATTTT	CASRVRQSNGDTQYF
.	many	TRBV6-2/TRBV6-3	TRBJ1-6	TGTGCCAGCAGTTACGGCGCGCTGGATTCACCCCTCCACTTT	CASSYGALDSPLHF
TRBD2	many	TRBV3-1	TRBJ2-3	TGTGCCAGCAGCCATCCCTCACTAGCGGGGAGCACAGATACGCAGTATTTT	CASSHPSLAGSTDTQYF
TRBD1	few	TRBV10-3	TRBJ1-1	TGTGCCATCAGCGCAAAACAGGGGCTGAACACTGAAGCTTTCTTT	CAISAKQGLNTEAFF
.	few	TRBV14	TRBJ1-6	TGTGCCAGCAGCCACAGAGGGGGTATAGGTAATTCACCCCTCCACTTT	CASSHRGGIGNSPLHF
TRBD2	few	TRBV11-2	TRBJ2-2	TGTGCCAGCAGCTTAACCGGGACTACCAACACCGGGGAGCTGTTTTTT	CASSLTGTTNTGELFF
.	many	TRBV28	TRBJ1-3	TGTGCCATCGTGGGGGGCAGCCGCAACACCATATATTTT	CAIVGGSRNTIYF
TRBD2	few	TRBV9	TRBJ2-5	TGTGCCAGCAGCGTAGCTAGCGGGATACAAGAGACCCAGTACTTC	CASSVASGIQETQYF
.	few	TRBV20-1	TRBJ2-1	TGCAGTGCTGAACGTCCCCCCAGCAATGAGCAGTTCTTC	CSAERPPSNEQFF